Here is one T cell receptor (beta chain) with its context. Time point here: persistent/refractory GD, antithyroid drugs over 5 years with positive TRAb. The TCR library was prepared using RNA isolated from PBMCs. Germline CDR1 reads MNHEY; CDR2 reads SMNVEV (reference sequence). V was cut by 8 bases and J by 0 bases, with 19 bases left in between. The CDR3 has 16 amino acids. These data belong to a study of regulatory T cells in long-lasting Graves disease. Investigators prepared the TCR beta libraries by applying iRepertoire HTBI primers and Arm-PCR of CDR3 regions. TCRdb ran MiXCR on the multiplex PCR reads and lists one entry per CDR3 protein. The repertoire holds fewer than 450,000 distinct CDR3 sequences, with around 20% as singletons.

The source is a female donor with Graves disease. The chain is built from TRBV27 and TRBJ1-1, with D maybe TRBD1 (5 bases). Material: peripheral blood mononuclear cells (PBMCs), obtained when the disease was refractory, from a patient treated with antithyroid drugs. The CDR3 DNA is TGTGCCAGCGCGCGTGTTGTCGGGGCTTTGAACACTGAAGCTTTCTTT. Protein product: CASARVVGALNTEAFF.